One and the same sample provided the 8 T cell receptor beta chains below, sequenced in a study of blood T cell repertoires in COVID-19. The protocol was immunoSEQ multiplex PCR, while the TCRdb copy is restricted to in-frame clones and leaves out a portion. The table records 350,000 to 450,000 clones, 85% of them present only once. Sequencing was performed on peripheral blood. The source is a woman aged 18-29 years with acute or convalescent COVID-19.

V is TRBV6-5 and J is TRBJ2-7; 8 nucleotides agree with TRBD1. The ends lost 5 bases at V and 5 bases at J; junction bases unmatched: 8. The germline gives CDR1 MNHEY, CDR2 SVGAGI. The CDR3 is 14 residues long. The CDR3 coding sequence is TGTGCCAGCAGTCGTCGGACAGGGAGAAACGAGCAGTACTTC. As protein: CASSRRTGRNEQYF.

The V and J genes are TRBV7-9 and TRBJ2-5; perhaps TRBD2 as D (6 bases). The length of the CDR3 is 13 residues. Trimming took 0 bases from V and 10 from J, leaving 12 bases between them. Germline V gene sequence: CDR1 SEHNR, CDR2 FQNEAQ (reference sequence). The CDR3 nucleotides are TGTGCCAGCAGCTTAGCCACTAGCCAAGACCAGTACTTC. This translates into CASSLATSQDQYF.

The CDR3 spells CATLTRENYNEQFF. In DNA, the CDR3 is TGTGCCACCCTAACGCGGGAGAACTACAATGAGCAGTTCTTC. The chain couples TRBV28 to TRBJ2-1, with 7 positions matching TRBD2. Germline-derived CDR1 and CDR2 are MDHEN and SYDVKM. Trimming at V came to 10 bases and at J to 3 bases, leaving 9 bases not matched to a gene. The CDR3 covers 14 residues.

J is TRBJ1-3 and V is TRBV9; no clear D gene. The CDR3 length is 16 residues. The V end lost 3 bases, the J end lost 0 bases, and 13 bases lay between the germline ends. Germline V gives CDR1 SGDLS, CDR2 YYNGEE. The CDR3 region is CASSAQPSYSGNTIYF. CDR3 sequence (DNA): TGTGCCAGCAGCGCCCAACCCTCCTACTCTGGAAACACCATATATTTT.

This clone was seen just once. The chain has TRBV3-1 (or the pseudogene TRBV3-2) and TRBJ2-5; TRBD2 matches at 11 bases. CDR1 is LGHDT, CDR2 YNNKEL, per germline (reference sequence). Trimming at V came to 1 base and at J to 5 bases, leaving 9 bases not matched to a gene. There are 17 residues in the CDR3. CDR3 sequence (DNA): TGTGCCAGCAGCCAAGGGGAGACTAGCGGGGCAAGGGAGACCCAGTACTTC. As protein: CASSQGETSGARETQYF.

The CDR3 DNA follows: TGTGCCAGTAGTTCAAACAGGGCTGGAAACACCATATATTTT. This gives the protein CASSSNRAGNTIYF. The rearrangement joins TRBV19 to TRBJ1-3; tentative D call: TRBD1 (6 bases). Trimming took 5 bases from V and 2 from J, leaving 10 bases between them. The CDR3 has 14 amino acids. The germline V gene encodes CDR1 LNHDA and CDR2 SQIVND (reference sequence).

This chain uses TRBV28 with TRBJ1-2; tentatively, D is TRBD1 (6 bases). The V gene lost 11 bases and the J gene lost 7 bases, with 23 bases spanning the gap. Looked up from germline, CDR1 is MDHEN and CDR2 is SYDVKM. The CDR3 consists of 14 residues. In nucleotides, the CDR3 is TGTGCCGCCGGCCCCGGGGGGCGAGTCTTTGGCTACACCTTC. Translated, it gives CAAGPGGRVFGYTF.

This clone was observed a single time. DNA of the CDR3: TGTGCCATTCACCAGGATACGCAGTATTTT. The encoded protein is CAIHQDTQYF. This chain connects TRBV2 to TRBJ2-3; D is unclear. The V end was cut by 10 bases, the J end by 6 bases, with 8 bases between. The CDR3 is 10 residues long. CDR1 and CDR2 from the germline V gene are SNHLY and FYNNEI.